Following are 11 T cell receptor beta chains from one sample sequenced in a study of cytomegalovirus exposure and HLA in healthy donors. A multiplex PCR was run with 60 Vbeta primers and 13 Jbeta primers. The protocol was immunoSEQ multiplex PCR, while the TCRdb copy is restricted to in-frame clones and leaves out a portion. The sample holds approximately 140,000 clones; 73% are singletons and the top ten take 13% to 15%. The sequenced sample consisted of PBMCs. Source of these receptors: a human donor in good health.

This clone was observed a few times. V usage is TRBV19 and J usage is TRBJ2-1; the match to TRBD2 covers 7 bases. V gave up 5 bases and J gave up 5 bases; unmatched junction bases: 18. The CDR3 loop spans 18 amino acids. Per germline, CDR1 LNHDA and CDR2 SQIVND (reference sequence). The CDR3 DNA reads as TGTGCCAGTAGTCTGACCCCCCCTCTAGCGGAAAGAAACAATGAGCAGTTCTTC. Translating it yields CASSLTPPLAERNNEQFF.

This clone has just a few counts. The CDR3 region is CASSLRTVYEQYF. In DNA form, the CDR3 reads TGTGCCAGCAGCTTGAGGACAGTCTACGAGCAGTACTTC. The chain couples TRBV7-8 to TRBJ2-5; D possibly corresponds to TRBD1 (6 bases). Judging by the DNA end, TRBJ2-7 fits better; the J call may be wrong. The CDR3 consists of 13 residues. Germline V gene lookup returns CDR1 SGHVS and CDR2 FQNEAQ.

This clone has a single count. The chain combines TRBV6-1 with TRBJ1-4; TRBD1 agrees at 7 bases. After removal of 1 base from V and 7 bases from J, the junction contained 3 bases not matched to a gene. The germline gives CDR1 MNHNS, CDR2 SASEGT. This CDR3 spans 14 amino acids. CDR3: CASSEDRGSEKLFF. Here the CDR3 DNA reads TGTGCCAGCAGTGAAGACAGGGGTAGTGAAAAACTGTTTTTT.

The chain uses TRBV7-9 and TRBJ2-1; D is possibly TRBD1 (6 bases). Germline values: CDR1 SEHNR, CDR2 FQNEAQ (reference sequence). Trimming took off 4 bases at V and 2 bases at J, with 9 bases between the two ends. The CDR3 sequence is 14 residues long. The CDR3 region has the DNA TGTGCCAGCAGCTGGACAGAAGCCTACAATGAGCAGTTCTTC. It codes for CASSWTEAYNEQFF. The full variable domain, in which reference TRBV7-9 and TRBJ2-1 provide the parts outside the CDR3, is DTGVSQNPRHKITKRGQNVTFRCDPISEHNRLYWYRQTLGQGPEFLTYFQNEAQLEKSRLLSDRFSAERPKGSFSTLEIQRTEQGDSAMYLCASSWTEAYNEQFFGPGTRLTVL.

The chain has TRBV7-2 and TRBJ2-2, with 8 nucleotides matching TRBD2. CDR1 SGHTA and CDR2 FQGNSA come from the germline V gene. V dropped 4 bases and J dropped 3; count of bases not matched to a gene: 10. The CDR3 has 17 amino acids. This chain's CDR3 is CASSSHRTSPDTGELFF. CDR3 bases: TGTGCCAGCAGCTCCCACCGGACTAGCCCTGACACCGGGGAGCTGTTTTTT.

J is TRBJ2-1 and V is TRBV1; the DNA was not used to check the table's D call, TRBD2. TRBV1 is a listed pseudogene. This CDR3 is built from 15 residues. The DNA for the CDR3 is TGCACCAAAACTCTAGCGGAGCTGGTTTACAATGAGCAGTTCTTC. The encoded protein is CTKTLAELVYNEQFF.

The CDR3 DNA reads as TGTGCCAGCAGTGCGTACTACGAGCAGTACTTC. Residues: CASSAYYEQYF. The chain employs TRBV2 and TRBJ2-7; D not resolved. The CDR3 runs 11 residues. The germline V gene encodes CDR1 SNHLY and CDR2 FYNNEI. The V end lost 4 bases, the J end lost 3 bases, and 4 bases lay between the germline ends.

This clone showed up just a few times. CDR3 in amino acids: CASSLSQGAAFF. CDR3 bases: TGTGCCAGCAGTTTATCCCAGGGGGCAGCTTTCTTT. The chain has TRBV28 and TRBJ1-1; 8 bases are a match to TRBD1. Germline V lookup: CDR1 MDHEN, CDR2 SYDVKM. The V gene end was trimmed by 1 base and the J gene end by 10 bases; junction bases not matched to a gene: 2. The CDR3 totals 12 residues.

CDR3 sequence (DNA): TGTGCCAGCAGTTACGAGGACAGGGTGGATGAGCAGTTCTTC. Translated, it gives CASSYEDRVDEQFF. The genes are TRBV6-6 and TRBJ2-1; 8 bases line up with TRBD1. The CDR3 contains 14 residues. Unmatched junction bases numbered 5, after V lost 2 bases and J lost 8 bases. CDR1 MNHNY and CDR2 SVGAGI come from the germline V gene (reference sequence).

This sequence joins TRBV5-1 and TRBJ1-6; 10 bases fit TRBD1. This CDR3 is built from 15 residues. The V and J ends lost 4 bases and 10 bases, in that order; junction bases with no gene match: 8. CDR1 SGHRS and CDR2 YFSETQ come from the germline V gene. The CDR3 spells CASSLRDRGNSPLHF. The CDR3 coding sequence is TGCGCCAGCAGCCTCCGGGACAGGGGCAACTCACCCCTCCACTTT. Full variable domain (outside the CDR3, taken from reference TRBV5-1 and TRBJ1-6): KAGVTQTPRYLIKTRGQQVTLSCSPISGHRSVSWYQQTPGQGLQFLFEYFSETQRNKGNFPGRFSGRQFSNSRSEMNVSTLELGDSALYLCASSLRDRGNSPLHFGNGTRLTVT.

The V gene is TRBV5-4, the J gene TRBJ2-1, with 9 nucleotides matching TRBD2. From germline, CDR1 is SGHNT and CDR2 YYREEE (reference sequence). V shed 4 bases, J shed 8 bases, and the junction held 4 bases outside the gene matches. There are 13 residues in the CDR3. CDR3 loop: CASSPSGTDEQFF. In DNA, the CDR3 is TGTGCCAGCAGCCCTAGCGGGACGGATGAGCAGTTCTTC.